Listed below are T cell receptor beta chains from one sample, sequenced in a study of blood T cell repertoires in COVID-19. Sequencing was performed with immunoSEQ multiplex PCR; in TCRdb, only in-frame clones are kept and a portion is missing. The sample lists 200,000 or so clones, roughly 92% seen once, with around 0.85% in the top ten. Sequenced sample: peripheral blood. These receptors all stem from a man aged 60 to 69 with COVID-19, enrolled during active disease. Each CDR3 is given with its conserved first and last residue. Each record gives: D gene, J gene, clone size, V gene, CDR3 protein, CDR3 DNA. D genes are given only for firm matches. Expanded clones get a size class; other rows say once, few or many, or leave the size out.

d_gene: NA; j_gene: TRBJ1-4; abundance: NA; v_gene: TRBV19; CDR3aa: CASSRGREKEKLFF; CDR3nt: TGTGCCAGTAGTAGGGGAAGGGAGAAAGAAAAACTGTTTTTT
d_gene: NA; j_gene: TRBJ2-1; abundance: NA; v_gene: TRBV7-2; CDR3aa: CASSLDRGEYNEQFF; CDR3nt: TGTGCCAGCAGCTTAGATCGCGGGGAATACAATGAGCAGTTCTTC
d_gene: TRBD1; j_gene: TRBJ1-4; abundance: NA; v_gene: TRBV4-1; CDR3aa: CASSQSAGRGWGEKLFF; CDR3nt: TGCGCCAGCAGCCAGTCAGCCGGCAGGGGGTGGGGTGAAAAACTGTTTTTT
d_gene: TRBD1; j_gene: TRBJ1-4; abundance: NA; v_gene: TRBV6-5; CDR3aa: CASEQTGEKKLFF; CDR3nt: TGTGCCAGCGAACAAACAGGGGAGAAAAAACTGTTTTTT
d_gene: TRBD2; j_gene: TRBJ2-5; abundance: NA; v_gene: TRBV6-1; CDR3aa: CASSEVGGEETQYF; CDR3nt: TGTGCCAGCAGTGAAGTGGGAGGGGAAGAGACCCAGTACTTC
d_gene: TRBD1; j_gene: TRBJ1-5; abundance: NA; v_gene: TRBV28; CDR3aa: CASSLQGAGGLEPQHF; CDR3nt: TGTGCCAGCAGCCTACAGGGGGCGGGGGGTCTGGAGCCCCAGCATTTT
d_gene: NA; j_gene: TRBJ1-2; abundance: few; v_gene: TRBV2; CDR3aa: CATWASKGYTF; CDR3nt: TGTGCCACTTGGGCGAGTAAGGGCTACACCTTC
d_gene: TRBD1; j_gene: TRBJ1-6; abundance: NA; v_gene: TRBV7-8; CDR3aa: CASSLTGIYNSPLHF; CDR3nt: TGTGCCAGCAGCTTGACAGGGATCTATAATTCACCCCTCCACTTT
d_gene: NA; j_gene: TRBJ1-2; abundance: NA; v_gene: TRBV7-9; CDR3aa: CASSTQTGHYGYTF; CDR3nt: TGTGCCAGCAGCACCCAGACAGGACACTATGGCTACACCTTC
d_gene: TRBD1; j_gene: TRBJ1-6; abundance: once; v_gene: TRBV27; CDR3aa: CASSQQGNSPLHF; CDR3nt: TGTGCCAGCAGTCAACAGGGGAATTCACCCCTCCACTTT
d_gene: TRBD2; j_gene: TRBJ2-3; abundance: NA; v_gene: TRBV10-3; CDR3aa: CAISGILAGGFTDTQYF; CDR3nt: TGTGCCATCAGTGGCATCCTAGCGGGAGGATTCACAGATACGCAGTATTTT
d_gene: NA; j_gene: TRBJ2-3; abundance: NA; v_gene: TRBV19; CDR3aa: CASSGTRADTQYF; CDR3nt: TGTGCCAGTAGCGGGACAAGGGCAGATACGCAGTATTTT
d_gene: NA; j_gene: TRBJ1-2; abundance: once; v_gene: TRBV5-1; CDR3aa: CASSLDSDYGYTF; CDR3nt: TGCGCCAGCAGCTTGGATTCGGACTATGGCTACACCTTC
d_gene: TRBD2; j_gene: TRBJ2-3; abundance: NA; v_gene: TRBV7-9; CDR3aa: CASSLAAGRGTQYF; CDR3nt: TGTGCCAGCAGCTTAGCCGCAGGGAGGGGTACGCAGTATTTT
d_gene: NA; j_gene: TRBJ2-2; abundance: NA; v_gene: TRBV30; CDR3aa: CAWSVGPRELRTGELFF; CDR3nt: TGTGCCTGGAGTGTAGGGCCGAGGGAGTTACGCACCGGGGAGCTGTTTTTT
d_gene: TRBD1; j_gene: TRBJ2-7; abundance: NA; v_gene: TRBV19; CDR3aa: CQRGQGTPRLEQYF; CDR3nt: TGCCAAAGGGGACAGGGAACCCCCAGGCTCGAGCAGTACTTC
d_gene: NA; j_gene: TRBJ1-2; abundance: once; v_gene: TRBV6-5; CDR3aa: CASSTILRGNYGYTF; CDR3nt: TGTGCCAGCAGTACCATCCTCAGAGGAAACTATGGCTACACCTTC
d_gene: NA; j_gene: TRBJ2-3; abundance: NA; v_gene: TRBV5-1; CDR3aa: CASSLEREVPDTQYF; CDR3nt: TGCGCCAGCAGCTTGGAACGGGAAGTCCCAGATACGCAGTATTTT
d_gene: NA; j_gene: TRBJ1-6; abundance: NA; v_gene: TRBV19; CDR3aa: CASSPVRTANSPLHF; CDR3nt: TGTGCCAGTAGTCCCGTCAGGACAGCCAATTCACCCCTCCACTTT
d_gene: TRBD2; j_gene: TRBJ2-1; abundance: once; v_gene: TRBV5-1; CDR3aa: CASRGLAGGREQFF; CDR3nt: TGCGCCAGCAGGGGACTAGCGGGGGGAAGGGAGCAGTTCTTC
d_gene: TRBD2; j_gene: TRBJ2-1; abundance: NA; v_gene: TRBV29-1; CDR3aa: CSVAGRRAYNEQFF; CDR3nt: TGCAGCGTTGCCGGGAGGCGAGCCTACAATGAGCAGTTCTTC
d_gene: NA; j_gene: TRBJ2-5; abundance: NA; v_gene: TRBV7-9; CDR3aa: CASSLQGRETQYF; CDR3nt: TGTGCCAGCAGCCTACAGGGCCGGGAGACCCAGTACTTC
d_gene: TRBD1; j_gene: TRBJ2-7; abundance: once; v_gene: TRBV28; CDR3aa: CASRTDRVAYEQYF; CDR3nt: TGTGCCAGCAGAACTGACAGGGTAGCCTACGAGCAGTACTTC
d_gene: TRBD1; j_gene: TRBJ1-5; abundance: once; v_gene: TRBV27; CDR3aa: CASSHPTGSHNQPQHF; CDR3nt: TGTGCCAGCAGCCACCCGACAGGGTCCCACAATCAGCCCCAGCATTTT
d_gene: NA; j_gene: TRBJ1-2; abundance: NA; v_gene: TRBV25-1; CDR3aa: CASSERANYGYTF; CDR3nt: TGTGCCAGCAGTGAGAGAGCTAACTATGGCTACACCTTC
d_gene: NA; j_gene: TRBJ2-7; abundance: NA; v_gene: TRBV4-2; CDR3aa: CASSQFSGSYEQYF; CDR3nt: TGTGCCAGCAGCCAGTTTAGCGGCTCCTACGAGCAGTACTTC
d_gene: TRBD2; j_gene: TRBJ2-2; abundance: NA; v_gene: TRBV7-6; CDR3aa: CASSLARGTSGSGGDTGELFF; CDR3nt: TGTGCCAGCAGCTTAGCAAGAGGGACTAGCGGGAGCGGGGGTGACACCGGGGAGCTGTTTTTT
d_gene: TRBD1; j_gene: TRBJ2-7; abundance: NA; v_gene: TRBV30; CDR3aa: CAWSNLRDSYEQYF; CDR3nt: TGTGCCTGGAGTAACTTACGGGACAGCTACGAGCAGTACTTC
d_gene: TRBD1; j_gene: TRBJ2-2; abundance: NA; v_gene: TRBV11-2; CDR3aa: CASRRGGQMNTGELFF; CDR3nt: TGTGCCAGCAGGCGAGGGGGACAGATGAACACCGGGGAGCTGTTTTTT
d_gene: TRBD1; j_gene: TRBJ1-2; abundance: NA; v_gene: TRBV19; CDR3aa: CASSPGQRKGYGYTF; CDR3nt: TGTGCCAGTAGTCCGGGACAGCGCAAGGGGTATGGCTACACCTTC
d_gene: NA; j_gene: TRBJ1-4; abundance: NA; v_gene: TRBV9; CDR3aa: CASSVGGRGLGEKLFF; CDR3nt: TGTGCCAGCAGCGTAGGAGGGAGAGGGCTGGGGGAAAAACTGTTTTTT
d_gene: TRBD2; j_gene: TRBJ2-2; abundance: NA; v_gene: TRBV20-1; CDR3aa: CSASWPGLAGGTGELFF; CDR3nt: TGCAGTGCTAGTTGGCCGGGACTAGCGGGGGGCACCGGGGAGCTGTTTTTT
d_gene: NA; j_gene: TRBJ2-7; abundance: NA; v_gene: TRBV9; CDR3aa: CASSVRVDPTEQYF; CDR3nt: TGTGCCAGCAGCGTGCGGGTCGATCCTACCGAGCAGTACTTC
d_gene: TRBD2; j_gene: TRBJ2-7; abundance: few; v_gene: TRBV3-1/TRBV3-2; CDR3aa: CASSHGLALNEQYF; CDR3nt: TGTGCCAGCAGCCACGGACTAGCGTTGAACGAGCAGTACTTC
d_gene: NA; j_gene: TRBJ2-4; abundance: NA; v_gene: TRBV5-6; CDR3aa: CASSFQREPAKNIQYF; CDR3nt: TGTGCCAGCAGCTTCCAACGGGAACCAGCCAAAAACATTCAGTACTTC
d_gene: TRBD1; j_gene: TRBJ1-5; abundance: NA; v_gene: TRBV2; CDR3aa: CATRGTVNQPQHF; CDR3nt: TGTGCCACTCGCGGGACAGTTAATCAGCCCCAGCATTTT
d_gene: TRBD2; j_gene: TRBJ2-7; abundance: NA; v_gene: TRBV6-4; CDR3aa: CASSSPLRLASYEQYF; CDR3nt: TGTGCCAGCAGTTCTCCACTAAGACTAGCGAGCTACGAGCAGTACTTC
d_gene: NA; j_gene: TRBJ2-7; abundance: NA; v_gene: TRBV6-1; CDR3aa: CASSDWGVMVGEQYF; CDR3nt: TGTGCCAGCAGTGATTGGGGAGTGATGGTCGGAGAGCAGTACTTC
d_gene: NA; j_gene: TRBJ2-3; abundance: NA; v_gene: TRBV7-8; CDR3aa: CASSATSTDTQYF; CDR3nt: TGTGCCAGCAGCGCGACTTCCACAGATACGCAGTATTTT
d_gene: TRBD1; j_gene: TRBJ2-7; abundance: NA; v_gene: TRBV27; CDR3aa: CASSFLPGTGTRGYEQYF; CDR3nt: TGTGCCAGCAGTTTCTTACCCGGGACAGGGACCCGGGGCTACGAGCAGTACTTC
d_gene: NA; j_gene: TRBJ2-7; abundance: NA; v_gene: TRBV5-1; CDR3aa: CASSLETGASYEQYF; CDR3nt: TGCGCCAGCAGCTTGGAGACAGGTGCTTCCTACGAGCAGTACTTC
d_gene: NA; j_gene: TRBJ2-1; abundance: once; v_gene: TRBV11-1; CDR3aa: CASSPLGLTYNEQFF; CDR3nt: TGTGCCAGCAGCCCCCTGGGACTCACCTACAATGAGCAGTTCTTC
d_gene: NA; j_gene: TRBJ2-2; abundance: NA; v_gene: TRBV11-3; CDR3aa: CASSLVRNSGELFF; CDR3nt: TGTGCCAGCAGCTTAGTCAGGAATTCCGGGGAGCTGTTTTTT
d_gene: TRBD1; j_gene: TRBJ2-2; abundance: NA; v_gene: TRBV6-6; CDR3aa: CASTRGRQGHTGELFF; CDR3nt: TGTGCCAGCACCAGGGGGAGACAGGGGCACACCGGGGAGCTGTTTTTT
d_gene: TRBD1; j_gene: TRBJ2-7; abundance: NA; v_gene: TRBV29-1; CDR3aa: CSVNPGTGGYEQYF; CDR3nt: TGCAGCGTTAACCCCGGGACAGGGGGCTACGAGCAGTACTTC
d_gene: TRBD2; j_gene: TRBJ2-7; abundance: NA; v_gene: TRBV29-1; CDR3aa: CSVGSGTSGSSNEQYF; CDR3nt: TGCAGCGTGGGATCCGGGACTAGCGGGAGTTCCAACGAGCAGTACTTC
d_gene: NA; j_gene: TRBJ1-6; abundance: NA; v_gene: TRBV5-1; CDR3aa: CASSLEGPDHNSPLHF; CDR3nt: TGCGCCAGCAGCTTGGAGGGGCCCGATCACAATTCACCCCTCCACTTT
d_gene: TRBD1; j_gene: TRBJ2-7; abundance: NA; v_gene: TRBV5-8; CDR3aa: CASNRGTGGAEQYF; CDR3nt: TGTGCCAGCAATCGGGGGACAGGGGGCGCCGAGCAGTACTTC
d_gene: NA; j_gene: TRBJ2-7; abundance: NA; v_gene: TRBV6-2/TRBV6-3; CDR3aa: CASSYSFDEQYF; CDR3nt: TGTGCCAGCAGTTACTCCTTTGACGAGCAGTACTTC
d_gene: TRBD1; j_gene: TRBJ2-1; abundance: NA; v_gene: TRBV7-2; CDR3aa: CASSSGDRSLGEQFF; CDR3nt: TGTGCCAGCAGCTCAGGGGACAGAAGTCTCGGTGAGCAGTTCTTC
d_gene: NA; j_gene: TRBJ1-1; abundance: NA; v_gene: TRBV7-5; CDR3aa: CARSFNTGGNTEAFF; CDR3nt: TGTGCCAGAAGCTTCAATACAGGGGGGAACACTGAAGCTTTCTTT
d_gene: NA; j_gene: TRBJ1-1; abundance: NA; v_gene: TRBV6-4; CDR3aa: CASSHRRDTEAFF; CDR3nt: TGTGCCAGCAGTCATCGGCGGGACACTGAAGCTTTCTTT
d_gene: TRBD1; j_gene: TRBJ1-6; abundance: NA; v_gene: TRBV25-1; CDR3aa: CASAGGQGNSPLHF; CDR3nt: TGTGCCAGCGCTGGGGGACAGGGTAACTCACCCCTCCACTTT
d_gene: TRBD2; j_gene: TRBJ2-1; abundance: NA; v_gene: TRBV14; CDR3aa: CASSQDLPGGYNEQFF; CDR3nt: TGTGCCAGCAGCCAAGATCTCCCGGGGGGGTACAATGAGCAGTTCTTC
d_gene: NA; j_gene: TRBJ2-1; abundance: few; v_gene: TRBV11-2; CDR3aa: CASSPLRSGQGEQFF; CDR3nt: TGTGCCAGCAGCCCCCTAAGGTCAGGGCAGGGTGAGCAGTTCTTC